These 26 T cell receptor beta chains were sequenced from one sample in a study of OX40 agonist ivuxolimab in advanced cancers. Data came from immunoSEQ multiplex PCR; TCRdb stores just in-frame clones and leaves some out. The data show around 90,000 clones, around 87% seen once. Sequenced here: CD4+ or CD8+ T cells sorted from blood, sampled in a trial of the OX40 agonist ivuxolimab. The receptors originated from an adult with an advanced solid tumor such as melanoma, head and neck, liver or kidney cancer.

The rearrangement joins TRBV7-2 to TRBJ2-2, with D unresolved. The V gene lost 1 base and the J gene lost 6 bases, with 15 bases spanning the gap. Per the germline V gene, CDR1 is SGHTA and CDR2 is FQGNSA. This CDR3 has 16 residues. The CDR3 DNA follows: TGTGCCAGCAGCTTAGATCTGGATATCCTAGCCGGGGAGCTGTTTTTT. This translates into CASSLDLDILAGELFF.

The chain links TRBV18 to TRBJ2-3; TRBD2 agrees at 8 bases. The CDR3 totals 19 residues. Germline CDR1 is KGHSH and CDR2 is LQKENI. The trim removed 0 bases at V and 0 bases at J, leaving 11 bases unmatched. CDR3 region: CASSPPWASGLSSTDTQYF. In DNA, the CDR3 is TGTGCCAGCTCACCACCTTGGGCTAGCGGGTTATCTAGCACAGATACGCAGTATTTT. Full variable domain (remainder filled in from reference TRBV18 and TRBJ2-3): NAGVMQNPRHLVRRRGQEARLRCSPMKGHSHVYWYRQLPEEGLKFMVYLQKENIIDESGMPKERFSAEFPKEGPSILRIQQVVRGDSAAYFCASSPPWASGLSSTDTQYFGPGTRLTVL.

The gene calls are TRBV19 and TRBJ2-7; 7 positions agree with TRBD1. Germline V gives CDR1 LNHDA, CDR2 SQIVND (reference sequence). After removal of 1 base from V and 3 bases from J, the junction contained 9 bases not matched to a gene. CDR3 length: 16 residues. Here the CDR3 DNA reads TGTGCCAGTAGTATAGTTCCAGGGACAGCAGACTACGAGCAGTACTTC. As protein: CASSIVPGTADYEQYF.

On this clone: One end of the junction is discordant with germline, which a read error may explain. The gene calls are TRBV15 and TRBJ2-3, with 12 bases aligning to TRBD2. Germline-derived CDR1 and CDR2 are LNHNV and YYDKDF (reference sequence). This CDR3 contains 17 residues. CDR3 in DNA: TGTGCCACCAGCAGAGGGGCGTTTCGACTAGCGGGAGATACACAGTATTTT. This sequence encodes CATSRGAFRLAGDTQYF.

V is TRBV6-6 and J is TRBJ1-3; possible D gene TRBD1, 5 bases. Germline-derived CDR1 and CDR2 are MNHNY and SVGAGI (reference sequence). The CDR3 is made up of 14 amino acids. V lost 5 bases, J lost 1 base, and 9 bases lay in between. CDR3 loop: CASSGTRSGNTIYF. CDR3 bases: TGTGCCAGCAGTGGGACTAGATCTGGAAACACCATATATTTT.

The chain is built from TRBV27 and TRBJ1-5, with 8 bases matching TRBD1. The J segment lost 2 bases and the V segment lost 6 bases, leaving 6 bases of the junction unmatched. Germline loops: CDR1 MNHEY, CDR2 SMNVEV (reference sequence). The CDR3 is 15 residues long. CDR3 in amino acids: CASRGTGRGNQPQHF. The CDR3 nucleotides are TGTGCCAGCAGGGGGACAGGCCGAGGCAATCAGCCCCAGCATTTT.

This clone was seen just once. The chain is built from TRBV27 and TRBJ2-6; 8 bases map to TRBD1. Germline V gives CDR1 MNHEY, CDR2 SMNVEV (reference sequence). This CDR3 comprises 17 residues. The trim removed 2 bases at V and 0 bases at J, leaving 3 bases unmatched. In DNA, the CDR3 is TGTGCCAGCAGTTTAGGGACAGGCCTCTCTGGGGCCAACGTCCTGACTTTC. This encodes CASSLGTGLSGANVLTF.

This clone was seen once. This chain links TRBV19 with TRBJ2-2; 12 bases line up with TRBD2. Germline CDR1 LNHDA, CDR2 SQIVND (reference sequence). CDR3 size: 15 residues. Germline trimming cut 10 bases from V and 7 bases from J; bases unmatched to any gene: 10. CDR3 in DNA: TGTGCCACGGCTAGCGGGAGGGTCGTGGGCGGGGAGCTGTTTTTT. It is translated as CATASGRVVGGELFF.

This chain uses TRBV27 with TRBJ2-5; 14 positions agree with TRBD2. Germline V gene lookup returns CDR1 MNHEY and CDR2 SMNVEV (reference sequence). The CDR3 runs to 17 residues. V dropped 4 bases and J dropped 5; count of bases not matched to a gene: 9. This chain's CDR3 is CASSSQGLAGGGETQYF. For the CDR3, the DNA is TGTGCCAGCAGTTCCCAAGGACTAGCGGGAGGAGGGGAGACCCAGTACTTC.

V and J are TRBV15 and TRBJ1-2; the D is unclear. The CDR3 length is 13 residues. Trimming removed 0 bases from V and 2 bases from J, with 4 bases in between. The germline V gene has CDR1 LNHNV and CDR2 YYDKDF (reference sequence). As DNA, the CDR3 is TGTGCCACCAGCAGAGACAAAAACTATGGCTACACCTTC. Encoded protein: CATSRDKNYGYTF.

The chain joins TRBV19 to TRBJ2-5; a possible D gene is TRBD1 (5 bases). This CDR3 is 13 amino acids long. The germline gives CDR1 LNHDA, CDR2 SQIVND (reference sequence). Trimming pared 4 bases from V and 1 base from J, leaving 7 bases between. The CDR3 sequence is CASSTTAQETQYF. Written as DNA, the CDR3 is TGTGCCAGTAGTACGACAGCCCAAGAGACCCAGTACTTC.

The rearrangement uses TRBV9 and TRBJ2-1; D may be TRBD2 (5 bases). CDR3 length: 14 residues. The germline gives CDR1 SGDLS, CDR2 YYNGEE. V lost 3 bases, J lost 4 bases, and 11 bases lay in between. This CDR3 reads CASSGDLAYNEQFF. The CDR3 nucleotides are TGTGCCAGCAGCGGGGATTTAGCGTACAATGAGCAGTTCTTC.

This sequence joins TRBV9 and TRBJ2-1; 10 bases map to TRBD2. Germline values: CDR1 SGDLS, CDR2 YYNGEE. The CDR3 sequence is 16 residues long. Losses at the gene ends were 3 bases for V and 2 bases for J; bases not matched to a gene: 5. The CDR3 is CASSDTTSGPYNEQFF. Written as DNA, the CDR3 is TGTGCCAGCAGCGACACGACTAGCGGGCCCTACAATGAGCAGTTCTTC.

The chain couples TRBV7-9 to TRBJ2-7; 11 bases map to TRBD2. The J segment lost 8 bases and the V segment lost 4 bases, leaving 7 bases of the junction unmatched. The germline gives CDR1 SEHNR, CDR2 FQNEAQ (reference sequence). This CDR3 spans 14 amino acids. The CDR3 is CASSWGGTSGKQYV. The CDR3 DNA is TGTGCCAGCAGCTGGGGCGGGACTAGCGGTAAGCAGTACGTC.

CDR3 protein: CASSLTAMNTEAFF. DNA for the CDR3: TGTGCCAGCTCACTTACAGCTATGAACACTGAAGCTTTCTTT. J is TRBJ1-1 and V is TRBV18, with D unclear. CDR3 length equals 14 residues. Germline V CDR1 and CDR2: KGHSH, LQKENI. V lost 4 bases to trimming and J lost 0 bases, with 9 bases between them.

The chain recombines TRBV9 with TRBJ2-5; TRBD1 matches at 9 bases. The length of the CDR3 is 15 residues. Unmatched junction bases numbered 5, after V lost 4 bases and J lost 1 base. Germline lookup yields CDR1 SGDLS and CDR2 YYNGEE. The CDR3 loop reads CASSSMTGGQETQYF. CDR3 nucleotides: TGTGCCAGCAGCTCAATGACAGGGGGCCAAGAGACCCAGTACTTC.

The chain joins TRBV10-3 to TRBJ1-1, with D tentatively TRBD1 (6 bases). The CDR3 contains 15 residues. Germline-derived CDR1 and CDR2 are ENHRY and SYGVKD. Trimming pared 7 bases from V and 1 base from J, leaving 16 bases between. In DNA form, the CDR3 reads TGTGCCATCAACAGAAAGGGGGTTACGAACACTGAAGCTTTCTTT. Its protein is CAINRKGVTNTEAFF.

The CDR3 spells CASSYGTPTTGELFF. The CDR3 DNA reads TGTGCCAGCAGCTACGGGACTCCCACCACCGGGGAGCTGTTTTTT. The V and J genes are TRBV4-2 and TRBJ2-2; the D gene is possibly TRBD2 (6 bases). Germline V gene data show CDR1 as LGHNA and CDR2 as YNFKEQ. CDR3 size: 15 residues. Trimming removed 5 bases from V and 4 bases from J, with 14 bases in between.

V is TRBV7-9 and J is TRBJ2-1; 11 positions match TRBD2. The CDR3 has 16 residues. The V segment lost 0 bases and the J segment 7 bases; nucleotides outside the gene matches: 5. Germline V CDR1 and CDR2: SEHNR, FQNEAQ (reference sequence). The CDR3 DNA reads as TGTGCCAGCAGCTTAGCGCGGGCTAGCGGGAGGAATGAGCAGTTCTTC. Protein product: CASSLARASGRNEQFF.

J is TRBJ1-1 and V is TRBV9; no reliable D call. V dropped 0 bases and J dropped 1 base, with 7 bases sitting between them. The germline V gene has CDR1 SGDLS and CDR2 YYNGEE. The CDR3 has 14 residues. The CDR3 DNA is TGTGCCAGCAGCGTAGTTGGGGAGAACACTGAAGCTTTCTTT. Its translation: CASSVVGENTEAFF. The entire variable domain, with the rest obtained from reference TRBV9 and TRBJ1-1, is as follows: DSGVTQTPKHLITATGQRVTLRCSPRSGDLSVYWYQQSLDQGLQFLIQYYNGEERAKGNILERFSAQQFPDLHSELNLSSLELGDSALYFCASSVVGENTEAFFGQGTRLTVV.

The chain uses TRBV27 and TRBJ2-3; D is tentatively TRBD1 or TRBD2 (6 bases each). V lost 7 bases, J lost 0 bases, and 17 bases lay in between. The CDR3 has 16 amino acids. CDR1 is MNHEY, CDR2 SMNVEV, per germline (reference sequence). The CDR3 protein is CASMKRRGASTDTQYF. Written as DNA, the CDR3 is TGTGCCAGCATGAAACGGAGGGGGGCTAGCACAGATACGCAGTATTTT.

The chain carries TRBV5-1 and TRBJ2-2; 13 bases line up with TRBD2. CDR1 and CDR2 from the germline V gene are SGHRS and YFSETQ. The CDR3 totals 16 residues. The J segment lost 7 bases and the V segment lost 4 bases, leaving 7 bases of the junction unmatched. Here the CDR3 DNA reads TGCGCCAGCAGCGGAGGACTAGCGGGAGAACACGGGGAGCTGTTTTTT. It is translated as CASSGGLAGEHGELFF.

This clone appeared once. The chain uses TRBV10-2 and TRBJ2-1; D remains ambiguous. Germline CDR1 and CDR2: WSHSY and SAAADI. The CDR3 sequence is 12 residues long. V was shortened by 5 bases and J by 9 bases, with 11 bases between the two germline ends. This chain's CDR3 is CASSLIVGEQFF. In nucleotides, the CDR3 is TGCGCCAGCAGTCTTATAGTGGGTGAGCAGTTCTTC.

This clone was detected once. One junction end does not reproduce the germline sequence, and a read error may be involved. The chain combines TRBV6-5 with TRBJ2-2; 11 nucleotides align to TRBD1. The germline V gene encodes CDR1 MNHEY and CDR2 SVGAGI. This CDR3 region has 13 residues. This CDR3 is CASSPTGQGGLFF. CDR3 DNA sequence: TGTGCCAGCAGCCCAACGGGACAGGGGGGGCTGTTTTTT.

The J gene is TRBJ1-2, the V gene TRBV7-9; D uncertain. Germline V gene data show CDR1 as SEHNR and CDR2 as FQNEAQ (reference sequence). The CDR3 totals 12 residues. V lost 1 base, J lost 6 bases, and 6 bases lay in between. The CDR3 here is CASSLVPHGYTF. CDR3 sequence (DNA): TGTGCCAGCAGCTTAGTGCCCCATGGCTACACCTTC.

This chain connects TRBV11-3 to TRBJ2-7; TRBD2 might be the D (5 bases). The CDR3 sequence is 11 residues long. CDR1 is SGHNT and CDR2 is YENEEA in the germline V gene. Trimming left V 5 bases short and J 3 bases short, with 5 bases between. The CDR3: CASSSGYEQYV. The CDR3 DNA sequence: TGTGCCAGCAGCAGCGGCTACGAGCAGTACGTC.